The source of this T cell receptor beta chain is a study of control samples from healthy donors and cancer patients. Produced via immunoSEQ multiplex PCR; TCRdb's table is partial and in-frame only. This sample has 400,000 to 500,000 clones, with about nine tenths found just once. This CDR3 spans 15 amino acids. The V segment lost 0 bases and the J segment 7 bases; nucleotides outside the gene matches: 2. Germline lookup yields CDR1 SGHRS and CDR2 YFSETQ. The clonotype was recovered from a man aged 35 to 55 with head and neck cancer. Sample: PBMCs. The chain has TRBV5-1 and TRBJ1-6; 9 bases are a match to TRBD1. CDR3 bases: TGCGCCAGCAGCTTGGGGGACAGGGAGAATTCACCCCTCCACTTT. Its translation is CASSLGDRENSPLHF.